The 23 T cell receptor beta chains reported below all come from one sample, sequenced in a study of Graves' ophthalmopathy and Graves' hyperthyroidism. The authors amplified TCR beta CDR3 regions, and they did so from RNA transcripts for repertoire sequencing. Second-round multiplex PCR followed a first-round RT-PCR using HTBI primers. TCRdb reprocessed the multiplex PCR reads via MiXCR and lists one record per CDR3 protein. There are 300,000 to 450,000 distinct CDR3 sequences in the sample; 17% occur only once, and approximately 2.4% lies in the top ten. The sample comprised peripheral blood. Receptor source: an adult woman with stable Graves' hyperthyroidism.

This clonotype has ten or more counts. The chain carries TRBV12-3 or TRBV12-4 and TRBJ1-1; no firm D call. Trimming cost V 3 bases and J 5 bases, with 10 bases left between them. The CDR3 runs 13 residues. CDR3 in amino acids: CASSLAMGTEAFF. The CDR3 bases are TGTGCCAGCAGTTTGGCCATGGGGACTGAAGCTTTCTTT.

This clonotype was observed a handful of times. The chain has TRBV6-1 and TRBJ1-3, with TRBD1 as a possible D gene (6 bases). V was cut by 7 bases and J by 2 bases, with 21 bases left in between. The V gene's germline CDR1 is MNHNS and CDR2 SASEGT. The CDR3 is made up of 17 amino acids. The CDR3 DNA reads TGTGCCAGCACTCGGGGGCCTCAGGGAGTCCCTGGAAACACCATATATTTT. Amino acids: CASTRGPQGVPGNTIYF.

The CDR3 DNA is TGTGCCAGCAGCCAAGGACCCCCTGGAAACACCATATATTTT. Residues: CASSQGPPGNTIYF. The genes are TRBV3-1 and TRBJ1-3; D is undetermined. From germline, CDR1 is LGHDT and CDR2 YNNKEL (reference sequence). V was cut by 1 base and J by 2 bases, with 6 bases left in between. This CDR3 comprises 14 residues.

This clonotype was found a few times. The chain carries TRBV19 and TRBJ1-5; a possible D gene is TRBD1 (6 bases). The CDR3 length is 16 residues. V lost 4 bases, J lost 4 bases, and 17 bases lay in between. Per the germline V gene, CDR1 is LNHDA and CDR2 is SQIVND (reference sequence). DNA for the CDR3: TGTGCCAGTAGTACCCAAACAGGGTCGAGGAATCAGCCCCAGCATTTT. Protein: CASSTQTGSRNQPQHF.

This clonotype was recorded at least ten times. The gene calls are TRBV12-3 or TRBV12-4 and TRBJ1-2; D not certain. Trimming shortened V by 6 bases and J by 4 bases, and 12 bases separated the two germline ends. The CDR3 totals 13 residues. The CDR3 reads CASSPPGLYGYTF. The CDR3 DNA reads as TGTGCCAGCAGCCCTCCCGGACTCTATGGCTACACCTTC.

This clonotype was recorded at least ten times. The V and J genes are TRBV28 and TRBJ1-1; 9 bases fit TRBD1. The ends lost 3 bases at V and 6 bases at J; junction bases unmatched: 11. Germline values: CDR1 MDHEN, CDR2 SYDVKM. This CDR3 contains 16 residues. CDR3 protein: CASSLVPGQGVAEAFF. The CDR3 DNA reads as TGTGCCAGCAGTTTGGTCCCGGGACAGGGAGTCGCTGAAGCTTTCTTT. The variable domain in full, completed from reference TRBV28 and TRBJ1-1, reads DVKVTQSSRYLVKRTGEKVFLECVQDMDHENMFWYRQDPGLGLRLIYFSYDVKMKEKGDIPEGYSVSREKKERFSLILESASTNQTSMYLCASSLVPGQGVAEAFFGQGTRLTVV.

The sample holds many counts of this clonotype. The chain recombines TRBV7-8 with TRBJ1-6; TRBD1 agrees at 9 bases. J was trimmed by 7 bases and V by 5 bases; bases with no gene match: 9. Germline CDR1 SGHVS, CDR2 FQNEAQ. This CDR3 has 16 residues. Here the CDR3 DNA reads TGTGCCAGCAGCCTCCTAGGACAGGGGTCCAATTCACCCCTCCACTTT. Protein: CASSLLGQGSNSPLHF.

This clonotype was seen ten or more times. CDR3 bases: TGCAGTGCTAGTGACTACCGCACAGATACGCAGTATTTT. Translation gives CSASDYRTDTQYF. This chain uses TRBV20-1 with TRBJ2-3; the D gene is possibly TRBD2 (5 bases). CDR3 length equals 13 residues. The V end was cut by 3 bases, the J end by 1 base, with 8 bases between. Per germline, CDR1 DFQATT and CDR2 SNEGSKA (reference sequence).

This clonotype has ten or more counts. The chain couples TRBV7-8 to TRBJ2-2; D is unclear. The CDR3 is 14 amino acids. The V gene lost 3 bases and the J gene lost 1 base, with 6 bases spanning the gap. CDR1 is SGHVS, CDR2 FQNEAQ, per germline. The CDR3 bases are TGTGCCAGCAGCTTCACCAGGAACACCGGGGAGCTGTTTTTT. This translates into CASSFTRNTGELFF.

Ten or more counts support this clonotype. The chain employs TRBV20-1 and TRBJ2-5; 8 positions agree with TRBD2. V lost 3 bases, J lost 1 base, and 7 bases stayed unmatched. In germline, CDR1 is DFQATT, CDR2 SNEGSKA (reference sequence). The CDR3 loop spans 15 amino acids. The CDR3 coding sequence is TGCAGTGCTAGCCCTCCGGGAGGGTTCCAAGAGACCCAGTACTTC. Translated, it gives CSASPPGGFQETQYF.

This clonotype was counted ten times or more. This chain uses TRBV28 with TRBJ1-5, with 10 bases that match TRBD1. CDR3 length: 15 residues. Germline trimming cut 4 bases from V and 4 bases from J; bases unmatched to any gene: 4. Germline V CDR1 and CDR2: MDHEN, SYDVKM. CDR3 coding DNA: TGTGCCAGCAGTTCATGGGACAGGGGAAATCAGCCCCAGCATTTT. Translating gives CASSSWDRGNQPQHF. The complete variable domain, with remaining parts taken from reference TRBV28 and TRBJ1-5, reads DVKVTQSSRYLVKRTGEKVFLECVQDMDHENMFWYRQDPGLGLRLIYFSYDVKMKEKGDIPEGYSVSREKKERFSLILESASTNQTSMYLCASSSWDRGNQPQHFGDGTRLSIL.

This clonotype was counted many times. The chain employs TRBV7-9 and TRBJ2-7; 9 bases align to TRBD1. Germline lookup yields CDR1 SEHNR and CDR2 FQNEAQ (reference sequence). V lost 4 bases, J lost 5 bases, and 6 bases stayed unmatched. This CDR3 is 14 amino acids long. The DNA for the CDR3 is TGTGCCAGCAGCTCACGGGACAGGGTTCACGAGCAGTACTTC. This codes for CASSSRDRVHEQYF.

The genes are TRBV7-8 and TRBJ1-3; TRBD1 matches at 9 bases. Losses at the gene ends were 4 bases for V and 5 bases for J; bases not matched to a gene: 3. CDR1 is SGHVS, CDR2 FQNEAQ, per germline. This CDR3 contains 14 residues. CDR3 nucleotides: TGTGCCAGCAGCTGGGGACAGGGAAGAAACACCATATATTTT. Protein: CASSWGQGRNTIYF.

This clonotype was seen only a few times. The chain couples TRBV4-2 to TRBJ1-3; D not certain. Germline V gives CDR1 LGHNA, CDR2 YNFKEQ. The CDR3 sequence is 16 residues long. V was pared by 4 bases and J by 4 bases, with 17 bases between. DNA of the CDR3: TGTGCCAGCAGCCCCACCTTGATAGAAGCCGGAAACACCATATATTTT. Its translation is CASSPTLIEAGNTIYF.

This clonotype was counted only a few times. The junction shows a germline mismatch at one end, possibly a read error. This chain links TRBV12-3 or TRBV12-4 with TRBJ1-1; a weak D match, TRBD1 (6 bases). The CDR3 runs 14 residues. In DNA, the CDR3 is TGTGCCAGCAGTTACAGGGCGTGGTACACTGATGCTTTCTTT. Translated, it gives CASSYRAWYTDAFF.

Only a few counts were recorded for this clonotype. The conserved final phenylalanine or tryptophan is absent from the CDR3, which likely points to a read error. V usage is TRBV7-2 and J usage is TRBJ2-5; 10 nucleotides match TRBD2. This CDR3 is 15 amino acids long. Per germline, CDR1 SGHTA and CDR2 FQGNSA. J lost 7 bases, V lost 1 base, and 6 bases had no gene match. This chain's CDR3 is CASSLGASGSGTQYS. In nucleotides, the CDR3 is TGTGCCAGCAGCTTAGGTGCTAGCGGGAGTGGGACCCAGTACTCC.

The chain employs TRBV6-5 and TRBJ1-1; D not certain. V lost 4 bases and J lost 5, with 8 bases in between. CDR1 and CDR2 from the germline V gene are MNHEY and SVGAGI. The CDR3 is 12 residues long. CDR3 sequence: CASSSAVTEAFF. CDR3 in DNA: TGTGCCAGCAGTTCCGCGGTGACTGAAGCTTTCTTT.

This clonotype was counted at least ten times. V and J are TRBV28 and TRBJ1-5; tentatively, D is TRBD1 (6 bases). The CDR3 runs 15 residues. Trimming removed 5 bases at V and 5 bases at J, with 16 bases between. Germline CDR1 is MDHEN and CDR2 is SYDVKM. CDR3 protein: CASSMWTASHQPQHF. The CDR3 bases are TGTGCCAGCAGTATGTGGACAGCATCTCATCAGCCCCAGCATTTT.

The sample holds many counts of this clonotype. This sequence joins TRBV5-6 and TRBJ2-7; 9 bases map to TRBD2. Trimming took 4 bases from V and 3 from J; bases not matched to a gene: 5. The CDR3 has 14 amino acids. Germline CDR1 and CDR2: SGHDT and YYEEEE. CDR3 nucleotide sequence: TGTGCCAGCAGCCCGGGGACTAGCATCTACGAGCAGTACTTC. This sequence encodes CASSPGTSIYEQYF.

The sample holds a few counts of this clonotype. The J gene is TRBJ2-7, the V gene TRBV30, with 10 bases that match TRBD2. This CDR3 spans 15 amino acids. The germline gives CDR1 GTSNPN, CDR2 SVGIG (reference sequence). V lost 4 bases to trimming and J lost 0 bases; unmatched junction nucleotides: 6. This CDR3 is CAWNPGLANSYEQYF. The CDR3, as DNA: TGTGCCTGGAACCCGGGACTAGCGAACTCCTACGAGCAGTACTTC. The full variable domain, in which reference TRBV30 and TRBJ2-7 provide the parts outside the CDR3, is SQTIHQWPATLVQPVGSPLSLECTVEGTSNPNLYWYRQAAGRGLQLLFYSVGIGQISSEVPQNLSASRPQDRQFILSSKKLLLSDSGFYLCAWNPGLANSYEQYFGPGTRLTVT.

The chain is built from TRBV6-5 and TRBJ2-5; D ambiguous. Germline V gene sequence: CDR1 MNHEY, CDR2 SVGAGI. This CDR3 contains 14 residues. V gave up 1 base and J gave up 2 bases, with 8 bases separating them. CDR3: CASSYWTEQETQYF. The CDR3 nucleotides read TGTGCCAGCAGTTACTGGACGGAACAAGAGACCCAGTACTTC.

This sequence joins TRBV6-1 and TRBJ1-1, with TRBD1 as a possible D gene (5 bases). The CDR3 has 15 amino acids. The germline V gene encodes CDR1 MNHNS and CDR2 SASEGT. V lost 7 bases and J lost 0, with 15 bases in between. The DNA for the CDR3 is TGTGCCAGCACCAACAGGCATGGCTTGAACACTGAAGCTTTCTTT. This translates into CASTNRHGLNTEAFF.

The sample holds many counts of this clonotype. The J gene is TRBJ2-3, the V gene TRBV20-1; 8 positions match TRBD2. From germline, CDR1 is DFQATT and CDR2 SNEGSKA (reference sequence). This CDR3 region has 18 residues. The J segment lost 4 bases and the V segment lost 1 base, leaving 16 bases of the junction unmatched. The CDR3 DNA sequence: TGCAGTGCTAGAGGAATAGGCCCTAAAGCGGGAGTGGCAGATACGCAGTATTTT. Translated, it gives CSARGIGPKAGVADTQYF.